This T cell receptor beta chain was retrieved from a study of beta chain features in type 1 diabetes. Only a few counts were recorded for this clone. Other DNA sequences from this sample encode an identical CDR3 as well. TCRB transcripts that were expressed got sequenced, as all of the isolated RNA had been reverse transcribed. Measured with immunoSEQ multiplex PCR; TCRdb has only the in-frame clones, and not every one. The table includes around 310,000 clones, roughly 9.6% detected once. Trimming pared 2 bases from V and 4 bases from J, leaving 10 bases between. The CDR3 has 14 amino acids. Germline CDR1 SGHRS, CDR2 YFSETQ.

The sample comprised naive CD4+ T cells from blood. The gene calls are TRBV5-1 and TRBJ2-1; weak D call: TRBD2 (6 bases). The receptor was isolated from a woman between 25 and 40 years old in good health. The CDR3 sequence: CASSLAAGYNEQFF. In DNA, the CDR3 is TGCGCCAGCAGCTTAGCGGCGGGATACAATGAGCAGTTCTTC.